Listed below are T cell receptor beta chains from one sample, sequenced in a study of post-analysis software for immune sequencing data. MiXCR was run by TCRdb on the PCR reads, yielding one entry per CDR3 protein. The repertoire holds about 200,000 distinct CDR3 sequences, with approximately 29% as singletons. The sequencing input was blood. Receptor source: a girl aged 2 to 17 with multiple sclerosis. Both conserved end residues are part of each CDR3. A D gene is named only where the DNA matches it firmly. Clone size is not always given. Where it is, it says once, few, many or a class for expanded clones.

v_gene,d_gene,abundance,j_gene,CDR3aa,CDR3nt
TRBV12-3/TRBV12-4,TRBD1,-,TRBJ1-1,CASRGQVLSNTEAFF,TGTGCCAGCAGGGGACAGGTCCTCTCCAACACTGAAGCTTTCTTT
TRBV4-1,-,many,TRBJ1-1,CASSQGGFTEAFF,TGCGCCAGCAGCCAAGGTGGGTTCACTGAAGCTTTCTTT
TRBV7-9,-,-,TRBJ1-1,CASSLQQGENTEAFF,TGTGCCAGCAGCTTACAACAAGGCGAGAACACTGAAGCTTTCTTT
TRBV20-1,TRBD1,few,TRBJ1-6,CSARGQGAGNNSPLHF,TGCAGTGCTAGAGGGCAGGGGGCGGGTAATAATTCACCCCTCCACTTT
TRBV24-1,-,-,TRBJ2-5,CATGDGRGWEETQYF,TGTGCCACCGGTGATGGACGGGGTTGGGAAGAGACCCAGTACTTC
TRBV5-6,TRBD2,-,TRBJ2-7,CASSLGFRLAGLYEQYF,TGTGCCAGCAGCTTGGGATTCCGGCTAGCGGGGCTCTACGAGCAGTACTTC
TRBV6-1,-,many,TRBJ2-7,CASSEGGGPYYEQYF,TGTGCCAGCAGTGAAGGGGGGGGGCCCTACTACGAGCAGTACTTC
TRBV10-3,-,many,TRBJ2-7,CAIMGSSYEQYF,TGTGCCATCATGGGCAGCTCCTACGAGCAGTACTTC
TRBV20-1,-,-,TRBJ2-2,CSARTTYTGELFF,TGCAGTGCCAGGACTACCTACACCGGGGAGCTGTTTTTT
TRBV10-2,-,-,TRBJ2-5,CASSEGQPLYYGQYF,TGCGCCAGCAGTGAGGGGCAGCCACTATACTACGGGCAGTACTTC
TRBV4-1,-,many,TRBJ2-5,CASSQVEVGETQYF,TGCGCCAGCAGCCAAGTCGAGGTGGGAGAGACCCAGTACTTC
TRBV11-2,-,many,TRBJ2-6,CASSLSFVSGANVLTF,TGTGCCAGCAGCTTAAGTTTCGTCTCTGGGGCCAACGTCCTGACTTTC
TRBV19,-,-,TRBJ2-6,CASTNRGSGANVLTF,TGTGCCAGTACCAACCGGGGGTCTGGGGCCAACGTCCTGACTTTC
TRBV28,-,few,TRBJ2-5,CASSYGGPPETQYF,TGTGCCAGCAGTTACGGGGGCCCCCCAGAGACCCAGTACTTC
TRBV6-5,TRBD1,many,TRBJ1-6,CASSSRQGRVRNSPLHF,TGTGCCAGCAGTTCCAGACAGGGTCGGGTTCGTAATTCACCCCTCCACTTT
TRBV2,-,few,TRBJ1-1,CASKSLNTEAFF,TGTGCCAGCAAAAGTTTGAACACTGAAGCTTTCTTT
TRBV18,-,many,TRBJ2-1,CASQQGPNNEQFF,TGTGCCAGCCAGCAGGGGCCGAATAATGAGCAGTTCTTC
TRBV10-3,TRBD1,-,TRBJ2-7,CAISESRGQGRYEQYF,TGTGCCATCAGTGAGTCGCGGGGACAGGGGAGATATGAGCAGTACTTC
TRBV6-5,TRBD1,few,TRBJ1-6,CASSSGTGSNNSPLHF,TGTGCCAGCAGCTCCGGGACAGGGTCTAATAATTCACCCCTCCACTTT
TRBV5-6,-,few,TRBJ2-1,CASSIRVVNEQFF,TGTGCCAGCAGCATACGGGTTGTGAATGAGCAGTTCTTC
TRBV5-1,-,-,TRBJ2-1,CASSLGQPSYNGQFF,TGCGCCAGCAGCTTGGGACAGCCCTCCTACAATGGGCAGTTCTTC
TRBV11-2,TRBD1,-,TRBJ1-5,CASSLTGQGNQPQHF,TGTGCCAGCAGTCTCACGGGACAGGGAAATCAGCCCCAGCATTTT
TRBV6-4,TRBD1,few,TRBJ2-1,CASSDSTGGSYNEQFF,TGTGCCAGCAGTGACTCGACAGGGGGCTCCTACAATGAGCAGTTCTTC